These 2 T cell receptor beta chains were sequenced from one sample in a study of cytomegalovirus exposure and HLA in healthy donors (dated by TCRdb to about 2017). Receptors were amplified or captured by the immunoSEQ multiplex PCR assay. The multiplex PCR relied on a mix of 60 forward primers for TCR Vbeta segments and 13 reverse primers for TCR Jbeta segments. TCRdb retrieved this table from immuneACCESS and kept in-frame rearrangements only. Not all clones are present; in checked studies, unresolved V genes account for under half, and no reason is known for the remainder. In this sample the table shows 95,000 or so clones, approximately 70% of which occur a single time. The ten largest clonotypes hold approximately 15% of the sample. The sequenced sample consisted of PBMCs. The receptors come from a woman aged 45-59 years in good health and CMV-seropositive.

The chain combines TRBV5-4 with TRBJ2-7; D uncertain. In germline, CDR1 is SGHNT, CDR2 YYREEE (reference sequence). The CDR3 is made up of 13 amino acids. Deletions cut 4 bases from V and 6 bases from J, with 14 bases between. The CDR3 spells CASSARLYGEQYF. CDR3 sequence (DNA): TGTGCCAGCAGCGCCCGGTTGTATGGCGAGCAGTACTTC.

Here the CDR3 reads CASRRGGLNPYEQYF. The CDR3 DNA sequence: TGTGCCAGCAGGCGGGGGGGACTTAACCCCTACGAGCAGTACTTC. The V and J genes are TRBV27 and TRBJ2-7; 9 nucleotides match TRBD2. Germline V gene lookup returns CDR1 MNHEY and CDR2 SMNVEV (reference sequence). CDR3 length equals 15 residues. The trim removed 6 bases at V and 2 bases at J, leaving 8 bases unmatched.